These T cell receptor beta chains were read from a single sample in a study of memory CD4+ T cells and cytomegalovirus serostatus. TCRdb keeps only in-frame clones here, not all; method: immunoSEQ multiplex PCR. The sample holds more than 55,000 clones; 75% to 85% are singletons and the top ten take 0.85% to 0.95%. Specimen: memory CD4+ T cells from blood. These receptors were obtained from an adult in good health and CMV-seronegative. The CDR3 runs from the conserved cysteine through the conserved F or W. A D gene is named only where the DNA matches it firmly. Expanded clones get a size class; other rows say once, few or many, or leave the size out.

V	J	size	D	DNA	CDR3
TRBV7-2	TRBJ2-7	NA	TRBD1	TGTGCCAGCAGCTTAGTACCGGGACAGGTAACCTACGAGCAGTACTTC	CASSLVPGQVTYEQYF
TRBV5-6	TRBJ1-4	NA	NA	TGTGCCAGCACCGTTCTTGGGGGCTTATACAATGAAAAACTGTTTTTT	CASTVLGGLYNEKLFF
TRBV5-1	TRBJ1-1	NA	NA	TGCGCCAGCAGCTTAGTGGGACGAAAGAACACTGAAGCTTTCTTT	CASSLVGRKNTEAFF
TRBV7-3	TRBJ1-1	NA	NA	TGTGCCAGCAGCTTAGGCGGGACGGGAAGGGCTGAAGCTTTCTTT	CASSLGGTGRAEAFF
TRBV11-2	TRBJ2-7	NA	NA	TGTGCCAGCAGCTCGCTCGGCGGTCCCCGGGGGCAGTACTTC	CASSSLGGPRGQYF
TRBV30	TRBJ2-3	NA	TRBD2	TGTGCCTGGACTCTAGCGGGAGGCGATACGCAGTATTTT	CAWTLAGGDTQYF
TRBV28	TRBJ1-1	once	NA	TGTGCCAGCAGTTTAACCGGGGGCCGGACTGAAGCTTTCTTT	CASSLTGGRTEAFF
TRBV18	TRBJ2-1	once	NA	TGTGCCAGCTCACCACGAAAGGTAACTTACAATGAGCAGTTCTTC	CASSPRKVTYNEQFF
TRBV6-5	TRBJ1-2	NA	NA	TGTGCCAGCAGTGTCCACAGGAGCCTAAACTATGGCTACACCTTC	CASSVHRSLNYGYTF
TRBV11-2	TRBJ2-7	once	TRBD2	TGTGCCAGCAGTCCACTCAAAAGGACTAGCGACTACGAGCAGTACTTC	CASSPLKRTSDYEQYF
TRBV6-1	TRBJ2-7	NA	NA	TGTGCCAGCTCCCGCCGCCCCACGGTCGAGCAGTACTTC	CASSRRPTVEQYF
TRBV6-6	TRBJ1-1	few	TRBD1	TGTGCCAGCAGGCGGACAGGGTCGAACACTGAAGCTTTCTTT	CASRRTGSNTEAFF
TRBV6-1	TRBJ2-1	NA	TRBD2	TGTGCCAGCAGTACCAGGAGCGGGGGATACAATGAGCAGTTCTTC	CASSTRSGGYNEQFF
TRBV27	TRBJ2-5	NA	TRBD2	TGTGCCAGCAGTCCCCGGACTAGATTTAACCAAGAGACCCAGTACTTC	CASSPRTRFNQETQYF
TRBV6-1	TRBJ2-7	NA	TRBD2	TGTGCCAGCAGTGATCGGGGGGGACAAACAAGACACGAGCAGTACTTC	CASSDRGGQTRHEQYF
TRBV6-1	TRBJ2-7	NA	TRBD1	TGTGCCAGCAGTCACCGGGACAGCGTCCACGAGCAGTACTTC	CASSHRDSVHEQYF
TRBV5-6	TRBJ2-7	NA	NA	TGTGCCAGCAGCTTGTTCGAAGGGTACGAGCAGTACTTC	CASSLFEGYEQYF
TRBV5-5	TRBJ2-7	NA	TRBD1	TGTGCCAGCAGCTTGAACAGGGGGTCCTACGAGCAGTACTTC	CASSLNRGSYEQYF
TRBV5-6	TRBJ1-1	once	NA	TGTGCCAGCAGCTTGGGGACACGGAACACTGAAGCTTTCTTT	CASSLGTRNTEAFF
TRBV12-5	TRBJ2-5	NA	NA	TGTGCTAGTGGGCAGGCCGTTGGTTTGGAGACCCAGTACTTC	CASGQAVGLETQYF
TRBV7-5	TRBJ2-5	NA	NA	TGTGTCAGAAGTCCCGCAGAGCAAGAGACCCAGTACTTC	CVRSPAEQETQYF
TRBV19	TRBJ1-3	NA	NA	TGTGCCAGTAGTATCGGCATCGGTGGCTCTGGAAACACCATATATTTT	CASSIGIGGSGNTIYF
TRBV21-1	TRBJ2-1	NA	NA	TGTGCCAGCAGCAAAGTGTTAACTAGCGGTCCCTACAATGAGCAGTTCTTC	CASSKVLTSGPYNEQFF
TRBV28	TRBJ2-7	NA	TRBD2	TGTGCCAGCAGTTCACCCTGGGGCGGGAGCGAGAACGAGCAGTACTTC	CASSSPWGGSENEQYF
TRBV6-1	TRBJ2-4	NA	NA	TGTGCCAGCAGCACCCCCGGGGGAGCCAAAAACATTCAGTACTTC	CASSTPGGAKNIQYF
TRBV6-4	TRBJ1-2	NA	NA	TGTGCCAGCAGTGATGGGCGGACGAAGGGCTACACCTTC	CASSDGRTKGYTF
TRBV28	TRBJ2-2	NA	TRBD2	TGTGCCCTACAGACTAGCGGGAGTGCCGGGGAGCTGTTTTTT	CALQTSGSAGELFF